The entry below describes one T cell receptor (beta chain). The entry originates in a study of Ad26.COV2.S vaccination and SARS-CoV-2 variants. Noted treatment: about 20 received Ad26.COV2.S at low or high dose, single or two shots; about 5 received placebo; per-sample allocation not given. Day 63 following the first vaccine or placebo injection was when the samples were taken. J lost 12 bases, V lost 1 base, and 6 bases had no gene match. Germline V gene data show CDR1 as SGDLS and CDR2 as YYNGEE. This CDR3 comprises 14 residues. Assay used: immunoSEQ multiplex PCR; TCRdb lists only in-frame clones, some missing. The sample lists hundreds of thousands of clones, more than 80% occurring once.

The sequenced sample was peripheral blood, obtained in a trial of Ad26.COV2.S vaccine versus placebo. This clonotype was sampled from a person between 18 and 65 years old who received the Ad26.COV2.S COVID-19 vaccine or a placebo. J is TRBJ1-6 and V is TRBV9, with 8 bases that match TRBD1. CDR3 loop: CASSVSQGVGPLHF. In DNA form, the CDR3 reads TGTGCCAGCAGCGTATCACAGGGGGTAGGACCCCTCCACTTT.